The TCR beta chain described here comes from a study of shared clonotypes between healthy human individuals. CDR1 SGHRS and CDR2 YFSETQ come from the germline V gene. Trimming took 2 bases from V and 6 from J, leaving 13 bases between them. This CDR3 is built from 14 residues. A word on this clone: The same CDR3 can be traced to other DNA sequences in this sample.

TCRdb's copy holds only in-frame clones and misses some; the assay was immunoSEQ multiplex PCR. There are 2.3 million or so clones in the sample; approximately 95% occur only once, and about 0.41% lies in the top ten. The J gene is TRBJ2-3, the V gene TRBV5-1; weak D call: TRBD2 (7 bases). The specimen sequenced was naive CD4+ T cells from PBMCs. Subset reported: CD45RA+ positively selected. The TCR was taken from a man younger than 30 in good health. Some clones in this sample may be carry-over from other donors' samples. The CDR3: CASSFGGRGDTQYF. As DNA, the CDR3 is TGCGCCAGCAGCTTCGGGGGGCGCGGGGATACGCAGTATTTT.